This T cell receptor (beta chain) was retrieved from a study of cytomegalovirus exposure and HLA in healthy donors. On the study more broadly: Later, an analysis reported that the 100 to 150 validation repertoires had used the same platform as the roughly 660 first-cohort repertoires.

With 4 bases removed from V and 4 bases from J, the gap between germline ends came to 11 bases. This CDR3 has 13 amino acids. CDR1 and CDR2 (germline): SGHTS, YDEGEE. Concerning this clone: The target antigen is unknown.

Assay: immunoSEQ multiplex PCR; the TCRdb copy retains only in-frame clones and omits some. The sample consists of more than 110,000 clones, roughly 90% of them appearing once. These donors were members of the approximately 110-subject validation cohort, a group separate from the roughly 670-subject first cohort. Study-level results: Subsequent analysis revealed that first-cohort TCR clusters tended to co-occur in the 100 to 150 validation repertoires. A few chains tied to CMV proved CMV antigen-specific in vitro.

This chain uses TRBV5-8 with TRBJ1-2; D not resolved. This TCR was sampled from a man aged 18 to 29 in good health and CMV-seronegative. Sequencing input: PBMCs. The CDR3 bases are TGTGCCAGCAGCCCGGAGCGGGTCTATGGCTACACCTTC. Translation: CASSPERVYGYTF.